The table lists the clone carrying this TCR beta chain with many counts. This entry is derived from a study of T cells in Graves' hyperthyroidism and ophthalmopathy. RNA transcripts provided the source from which TCR beta CDR3 regions were amplified. When the TCR CDR3 underwent first-round RT-PCR, the HTBI primer set was used. TCRdb re-derived calls from the multiplex PCR reads in MiXCR, one entry per CDR3 protein. The sample yields a few hundred thousand distinct CDR3 sequences, about a sixth seen once. The CDR3 spans 15 residues. Germline CDR1 and CDR2: MDHEN and SYDVKM. V lost 7 bases to trimming and J lost 4 bases, with 14 bases between them. Ophthalmopathy patients had Clinical Activity Score at least 3, NOSPECS grade at least 4, duration under 3 months.

Material for sequencing was blood. The genes are TRBV28 and TRBJ2-6; D might be TRBD1 (5 bases). This TCR was recovered from a woman between 40 and 55 years old with Graves' ophthalmopathy. CDR3 in DNA: TGTGCCAGCAATGTTCAGGGCTCCGGGGCCAACGTCCTGACTTTC. This encodes CASNVQGSGANVLTF. Drawing the rest from reference TRBV28 and TRBJ2-6, the complete variable domain is DVKVTQSSRYLVKRTGEKVFLECVQDMDHENMFWYRQDPGLGLRLIYFSYDVKMKEKGDIPEGYSVSREKKERFSLILESASTNQTSMYLCASNVQGSGANVLTFGAGSRLTVL.